The 4 T cell receptor beta chains listed next were all sequenced from one sample in a study of shared clonotypes between healthy human individuals. TCRdb keeps only in-frame clones here, not all; method: immunoSEQ multiplex PCR. The data hold 1,400,000 or so clones, with approximately 98.5% observed a single time. Sequenced material: naive CD4+ T cells sorted from blood. The sample's subset: CD45RA+ positively selected. These receptors came from a man aged 30 to 39 in good health.

This sequence joins TRBV7-3 and TRBJ2-5; 7 bases map to TRBD2. There are 13 residues in the CDR3. V dropped 5 bases and J dropped 2; count of bases not matched to a gene: 2. Germline CDR1 SGHTA, CDR2 FQGTGA. The CDR3, as DNA: TGTGCCAGCAGCCAGGGACTACAAGAGACCCAGTACTTC. Its protein is CASSQGLQETQYF.

This sequence joins TRBV6-1 and TRBJ2-7; D remains unclear. The CDR3 is 15 residues long. The germline gives CDR1 MNHNS, CDR2 SASEGT. Trimming pared 2 bases from V and 1 base from J, leaving 12 bases between. The CDR3 loop is CASSELRPSSYEQYF. The CDR3 region has the DNA TGTGCCAGCAGTGAATTGCGGCCCTCTTCCTACGAGCAGTACTTC.

The chain employs TRBV6-5 and TRBJ2-7; TRBD1 is a possible D gene (5 bases). Germline CDR1 and CDR2: MNHEY and SVGAGI. V shed 0 bases and J shed 2 bases, with 8 bases lying between them. The CDR3 consists of 14 residues. CDR3 in DNA: TGTGCCAGCAGTTACTCCAGGGCCACCTACGAGCAGTACTTC. Translated, it gives CASSYSRATYEQYF.

This chain links TRBV5-4 with TRBJ1-4, with D perhaps matching TRBD1 (6 bases). Per germline, CDR1 SGHNT and CDR2 YYREEE (reference sequence). Trimming left V 3 bases short and J 7 bases short, with 16 bases between. The CDR3 is made up of 15 amino acids. The CDR3, as DNA: TGTGCCAGCAGCTCGGCAGGGGACGGAGGTGAAAAACTGTTTTTT. This sequence encodes CASSSAGDGGEKLFF.